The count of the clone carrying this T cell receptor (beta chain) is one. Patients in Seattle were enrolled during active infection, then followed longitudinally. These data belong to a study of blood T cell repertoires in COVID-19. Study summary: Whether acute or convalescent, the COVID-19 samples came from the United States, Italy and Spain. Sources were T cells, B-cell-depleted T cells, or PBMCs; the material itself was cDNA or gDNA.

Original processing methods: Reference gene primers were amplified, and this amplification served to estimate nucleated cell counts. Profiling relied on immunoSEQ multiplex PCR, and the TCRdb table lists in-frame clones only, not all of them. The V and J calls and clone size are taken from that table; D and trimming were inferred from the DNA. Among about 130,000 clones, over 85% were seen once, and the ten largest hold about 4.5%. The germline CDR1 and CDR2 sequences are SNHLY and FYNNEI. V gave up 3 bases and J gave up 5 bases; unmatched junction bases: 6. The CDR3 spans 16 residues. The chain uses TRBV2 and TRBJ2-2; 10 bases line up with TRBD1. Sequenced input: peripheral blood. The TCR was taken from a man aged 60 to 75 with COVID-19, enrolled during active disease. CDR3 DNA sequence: TGTGCCAGCAGTGATCAGGGACAGGGGTTGACCGGGGAGCTGTTTTTT. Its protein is CASSDQGQGLTGELFF.